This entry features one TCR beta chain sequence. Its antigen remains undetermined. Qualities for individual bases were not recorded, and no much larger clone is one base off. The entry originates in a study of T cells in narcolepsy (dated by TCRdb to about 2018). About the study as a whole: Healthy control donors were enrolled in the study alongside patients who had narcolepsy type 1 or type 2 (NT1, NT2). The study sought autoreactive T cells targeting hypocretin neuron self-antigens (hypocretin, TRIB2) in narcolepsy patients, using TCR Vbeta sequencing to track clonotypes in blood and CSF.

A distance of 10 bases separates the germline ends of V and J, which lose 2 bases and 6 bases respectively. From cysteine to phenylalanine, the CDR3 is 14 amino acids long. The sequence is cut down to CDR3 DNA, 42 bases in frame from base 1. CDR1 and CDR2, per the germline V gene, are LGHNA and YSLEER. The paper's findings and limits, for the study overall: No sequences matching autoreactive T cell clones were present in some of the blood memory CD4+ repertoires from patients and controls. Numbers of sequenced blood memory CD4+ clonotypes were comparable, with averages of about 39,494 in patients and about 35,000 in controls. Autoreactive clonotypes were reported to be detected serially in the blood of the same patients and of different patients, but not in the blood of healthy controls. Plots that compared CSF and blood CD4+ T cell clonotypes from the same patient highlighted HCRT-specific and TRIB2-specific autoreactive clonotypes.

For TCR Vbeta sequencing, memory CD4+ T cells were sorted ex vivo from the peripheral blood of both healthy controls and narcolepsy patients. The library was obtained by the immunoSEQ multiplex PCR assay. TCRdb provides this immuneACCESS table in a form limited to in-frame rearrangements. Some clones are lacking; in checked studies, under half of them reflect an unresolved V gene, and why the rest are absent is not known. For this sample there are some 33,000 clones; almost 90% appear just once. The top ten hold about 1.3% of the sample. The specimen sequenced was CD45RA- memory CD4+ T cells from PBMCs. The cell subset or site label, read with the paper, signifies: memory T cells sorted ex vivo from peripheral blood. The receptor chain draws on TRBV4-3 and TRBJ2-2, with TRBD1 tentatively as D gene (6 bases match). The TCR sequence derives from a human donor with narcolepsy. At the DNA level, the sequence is TGCGCCAGCAGCCAACTTGCAGGGGCCGGGGAGCTGTTTTTT. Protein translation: CASSQLAGAGELFF.